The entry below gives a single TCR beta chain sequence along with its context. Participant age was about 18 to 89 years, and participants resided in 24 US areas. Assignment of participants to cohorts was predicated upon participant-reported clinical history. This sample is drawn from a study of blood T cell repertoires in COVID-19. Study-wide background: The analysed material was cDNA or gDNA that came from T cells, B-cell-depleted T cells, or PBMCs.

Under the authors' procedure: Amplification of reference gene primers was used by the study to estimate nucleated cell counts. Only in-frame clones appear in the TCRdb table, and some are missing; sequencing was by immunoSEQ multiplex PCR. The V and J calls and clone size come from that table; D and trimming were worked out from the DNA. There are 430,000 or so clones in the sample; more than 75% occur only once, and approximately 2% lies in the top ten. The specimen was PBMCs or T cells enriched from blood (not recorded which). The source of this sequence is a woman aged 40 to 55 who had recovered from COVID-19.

CDR3 amino acids: CASSVDWEETQYF. As DNA, the CDR3 is TGTGCCAGCAGTGTAGACTGGGAAGAGACCCAGTACTTC. The chain combines TRBV2 with TRBJ2-5, with no clear D. Trimming cost V 4 bases and J 3 bases, with 9 bases left between them. Germline-derived CDR1 and CDR2 are SNHLY and FYNNEI. The length of the CDR3 is 13 residues. Using reference TRBV2 and TRBJ2-5 for the parts outside the CDR3, the full variable domain is EPEVTQTPSHQVTQMGQEVILRCVPISNHLYFYWYRQILGQKVEFLVSFYNNEISEKSEIFDDQFSVERPDGSNFTLKIRSTKLEDSAMYFCASSVDWEETQYFGPGTRLLVL.